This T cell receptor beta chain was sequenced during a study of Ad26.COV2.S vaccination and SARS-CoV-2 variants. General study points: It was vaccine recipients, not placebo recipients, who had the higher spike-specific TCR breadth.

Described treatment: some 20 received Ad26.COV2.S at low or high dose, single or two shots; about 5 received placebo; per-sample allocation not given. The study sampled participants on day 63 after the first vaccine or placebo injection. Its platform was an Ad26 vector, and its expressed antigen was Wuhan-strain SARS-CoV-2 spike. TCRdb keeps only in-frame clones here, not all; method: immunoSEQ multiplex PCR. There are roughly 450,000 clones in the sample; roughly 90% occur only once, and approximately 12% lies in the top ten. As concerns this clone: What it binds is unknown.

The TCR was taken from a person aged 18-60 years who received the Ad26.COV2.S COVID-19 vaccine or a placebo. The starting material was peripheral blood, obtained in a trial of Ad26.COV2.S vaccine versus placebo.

The CDR3 DNA reads as TGTGCCAGCATTTCAGGGGAGGGGTGGGACACTGAAGCTTTCTTT. Its protein product is CASISGEGWDTEAFF. The chain has TRBV28 and TRBJ1-1; perhaps TRBD1 as D (6 bases). The CDR3 has 15 amino acids. Germline CDR1 is MDHEN and CDR2 is SYDVKM. The ends were cut back, 7 bases at V and 3 bases at J, with 18 bases in the middle.